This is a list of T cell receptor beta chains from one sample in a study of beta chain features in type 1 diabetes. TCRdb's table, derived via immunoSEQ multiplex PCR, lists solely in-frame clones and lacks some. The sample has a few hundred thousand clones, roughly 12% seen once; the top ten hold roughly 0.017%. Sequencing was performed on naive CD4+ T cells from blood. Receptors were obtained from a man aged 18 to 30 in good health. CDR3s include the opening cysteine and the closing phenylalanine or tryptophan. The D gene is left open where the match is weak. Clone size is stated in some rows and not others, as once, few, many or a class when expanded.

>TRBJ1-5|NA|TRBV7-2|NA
CASSLTGQFISNQPQHF
TGTGCCAGCAGCTTAACGGGACAATTTATAAGCAATCAGCCCCAGCATTTT
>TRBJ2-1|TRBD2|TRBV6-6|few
CASRKPGTSAHNEQFF
TGTGCCAGCCGAAAACCCGGAACTAGCGCCCACAATGAGCAGTTCTTC
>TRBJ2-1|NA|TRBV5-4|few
CASSLYAREDEQFF
TGTGCCAGCAGCTTGTACGCGCGAGAGGATGAGCAGTTCTTC
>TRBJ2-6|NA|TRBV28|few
CASRPTGSGANVLTF
TGTGCCAGCAGGCCCACAGGGTCTGGGGCCAACGTCCTGACTTTC
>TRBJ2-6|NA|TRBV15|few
CATSRDRSAGANVLTF
TGTGCCACCAGCAGAGACCGCTCGGCTGGGGCCAACGTCCTGACTTTC
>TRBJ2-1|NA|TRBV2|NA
CASSQQGGEQFF
TGTGCCAGCAGTCAACAGGGCGGTGAGCAGTTCTTC
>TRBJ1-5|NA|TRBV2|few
CASSDQGYSNQPQHF
TGTGCCAGCAGTGATCAGGGATATAGCAATCAGCCCCAGCATTTT
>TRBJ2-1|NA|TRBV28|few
CASSFPSYNEQFF
TGTGCCAGCAGTTTCCCCTCGTACAATGAGCAGTTCTTC
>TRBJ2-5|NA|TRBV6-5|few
CASSYSSQETQYF
TGTGCCAGCAGTTACTCGTCTCAAGAGACCCAGTACTTC
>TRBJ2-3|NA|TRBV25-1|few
CASSGSGADTQYF
TGTGCCAGCAGTGGGTCGGGGGCAGATACGCAGTATTTT
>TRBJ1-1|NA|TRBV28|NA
CASSIDRRNTEAFF
TGTGCCAGCAGTATCGACAGGCGAAACACTGAAGCTTTCTTT
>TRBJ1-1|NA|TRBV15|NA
CATSDGLRMNTEAFF
TGTGCCACCAGCGATGGACTGAGAATGAACACTGAAGCTTTCTTT
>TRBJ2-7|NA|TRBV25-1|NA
CASSAPWTASYEQYF
TGTGCCAGCAGTGCGCCGTGGACAGCTTCCTACGAGCAGTACTTC
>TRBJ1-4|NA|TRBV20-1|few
CSAQRGEKLFF
TGCAGTGCTCAACGGGGGGAAAAACTGTTTTTT
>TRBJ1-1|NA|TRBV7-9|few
CASSFLDSLNTEAFF
TGTGCCAGCAGCTTCTTGGACAGCTTGAACACTGAAGCTTTCTTT
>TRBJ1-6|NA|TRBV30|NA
CAWTRDSSYNSPLHF
TGTGCCTGGACCCGAGACAGCTCCTATAATTCACCCCTCCACTTT
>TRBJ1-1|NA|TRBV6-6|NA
CASSYGGVSTEAFF
TGTGCCAGCAGTTACGGGGGCGTGAGCACTGAAGCTTTCTTT
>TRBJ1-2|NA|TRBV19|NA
CASSMFDGYTF
TGTGCCAGTAGTATGTTCGATGGCTACACCTTC
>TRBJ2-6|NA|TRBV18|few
CASSPPWQGQSSGANVLTF
TGTGCCAGCTCACCACCGTGGCAGGGGCAGAGCTCTGGGGCCAACGTCCTGACTTTC
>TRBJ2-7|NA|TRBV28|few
CASSPTRLEQYF
TGTGCCAGCAGCCCGACAAGGCTGGAGCAGTACTTC
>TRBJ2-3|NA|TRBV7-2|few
CASSLATSTDTQYF
TGTGCCAGCAGCTTAGCTACTAGCACAGATACGCAGTATTTT
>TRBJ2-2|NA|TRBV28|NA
CASSLGGAGGELFF
TGTGCCAGCAGCTTGGGCGGTGCGGGCGGGGAGCTGTTTTTT
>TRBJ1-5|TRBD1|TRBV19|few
CASSGTGGNQPQHF
TGTGCCAGTAGCGGGACAGGGGGAAATCAGCCCCAGCATTTT
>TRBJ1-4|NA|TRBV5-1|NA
CASSSPPGRGEDEKLFF
TGCGCCAGCAGCTCACCACCCGGCAGGGGAGAAGATGAAAAACTGTTTTTT
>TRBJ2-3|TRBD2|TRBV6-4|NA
CASKESGGGDTQYF
TGTGCCAGCAAGGAGAGCGGGGGAGGAGATACGCAGTATTTT
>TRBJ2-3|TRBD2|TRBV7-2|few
CASSSRTSGRTDTQYF
TGTGCCAGCAGCTCCCGGACTAGCGGGAGGACAGATACGCAGTATTTT
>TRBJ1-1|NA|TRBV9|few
CASSVDAGGGAFF
TGTGCCAGCAGCGTAGATGCCGGTGGTGGAGCTTTCTTT
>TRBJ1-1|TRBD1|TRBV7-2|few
CAGRQGTNTEAFF
TGTGCCGGAAGACAGGGAACGAACACTGAAGCTTTCTTT
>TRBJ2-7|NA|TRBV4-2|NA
CASSQDLYEQYF
TGTGCCAGCAGCCAAGATCTCTACGAGCAGTACTTC
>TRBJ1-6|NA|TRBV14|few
CASSQDWQYNSPLHF
TGTGCCAGCAGCCAAGATTGGCAGTATAATTCACCCCTCCACTTT
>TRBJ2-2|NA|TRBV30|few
CAWSGFGTGELFF
TGTGCCTGGAGTGGGTTCGGCACCGGGGAGCTGTTTTTT
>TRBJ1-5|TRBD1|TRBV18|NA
CASSNRTGPGNQPQHF
TGTGCCAGCTCAAACCGGACAGGGCCGGGGAATCAGCCCCAGCATTTT
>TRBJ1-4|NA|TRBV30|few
CAWSLTNEKLFF
TGTGCCTGGAGCCTAACTAATGAAAAACTGTTTTTT
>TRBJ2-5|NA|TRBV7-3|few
CASSLTGGETQYF
TGTGCCAGCAGCTTAACGGGGGGAGAGACCCAGTACTTC
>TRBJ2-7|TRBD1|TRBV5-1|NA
CASSSTPGTGGYEQYF
TGCGCCAGCAGCTCGACCCCCGGGACAGGGGGATACGAGCAGTACTTC
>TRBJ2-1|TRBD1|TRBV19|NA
CASGQGVF
TGTGCCAGTGGACAGGGGGTCTTC
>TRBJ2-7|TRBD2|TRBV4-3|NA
CASSQEIAGGPKEQYF
TGCGCCAGCAGCCAAGAGATAGCGGGAGGGCCGAAGGAGCAGTACTTC
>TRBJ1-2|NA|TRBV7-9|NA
CASSYLAGGSGGYTF
TGTGCCAGCAGCTACCTGGCGGGGGGCTCCGGTGGCTACACCTTC
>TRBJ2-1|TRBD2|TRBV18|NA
CASSPKTSGAYNEQFF
TGTGCCAGCTCACCTAAAACTAGCGGGGCATACAATGAGCAGTTCTTC
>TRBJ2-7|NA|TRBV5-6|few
CASSLDSGLLGVEQYF
TGTGCCAGCAGCTTGGACTCGGGACTCCTGGGGGTAGAGCAGTACTTC
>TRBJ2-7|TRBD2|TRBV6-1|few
CASRAGLASYEQYF
TGTGCCAGCAGGGCGGGACTAGCGAGCTACGAGCAGTACTTC
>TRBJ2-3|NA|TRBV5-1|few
CASSLGSSRSTDTQYF
TGCGCCAGCAGCTTGGGGTCTAGCCGGAGCACAGATACGCAGTATTTT
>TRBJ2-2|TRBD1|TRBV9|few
CASSVSGQGGTGELFF
TGTGCCAGCAGCGTCTCGGGACAGGGAGGTACCGGGGAGCTGTTTTTT
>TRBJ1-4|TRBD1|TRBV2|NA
CASSARQGALVGKLFF
TGTGCCAGCAGTGCACGACAGGGGGCGCTTGTCGGAAAACTGTTTTTT
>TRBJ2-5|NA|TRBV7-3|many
CASSPIGVSETQYF
TGTGCCAGCAGCCCGATCGGGGTATCAGAGACCCAGTACTTC
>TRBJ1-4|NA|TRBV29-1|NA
CSGGWGQEKLFF
TGCAGCGGGGGTTGGGGGCAGGAAAAACTGTTTTTT
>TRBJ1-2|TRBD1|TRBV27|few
CASRDQGAGGYTF
TGTGCCAGCAGAGATCAGGGGGCTGGGGGCTACACCTTC
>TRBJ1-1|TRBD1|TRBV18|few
CASSRGQGSTEAFF
TGTGCCAGCTCCCGAGGACAGGGGAGCACTGAAGCTTTCTTT
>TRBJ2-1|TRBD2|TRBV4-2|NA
CASSPYRLAAIEQFF
TGTGCCAGCAGCCCTTATCGGCTAGCGGCGATTGAGCAGTTCTTC
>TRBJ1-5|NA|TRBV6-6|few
CASTPGRGGNQPQHF
TGTGCCAGCACCCCCGGGAGGGGAGGCAATCAGCCCCAGCATTTT
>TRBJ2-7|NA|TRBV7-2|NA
CASSLGRTEQYF
TGTGCCAGCAGCTTAGGAAGGACAGAGCAGTACTTC
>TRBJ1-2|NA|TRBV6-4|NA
CASSDSGTPNYGYTF
TGTGCCAGCAGTGACTCGGGCACTCCTAACTATGGCTACACCTTC
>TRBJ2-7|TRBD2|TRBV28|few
CASSRAGTSGRSEQYF
TGTGCCAGCAGCCGAGCTGGGACTAGCGGGAGAAGCGAGCAGTACTTC
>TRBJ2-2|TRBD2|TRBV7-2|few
CASSLNDGRASGELFF
TGTGCCAGCAGCTTAAATGACGGGAGGGCCTCCGGGGAGCTGTTTTTT
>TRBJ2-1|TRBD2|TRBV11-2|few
CASQGLAGNNEQFF
TGTGCCAGCCAAGGACTAGCGGGGAACAATGAGCAGTTCTTC
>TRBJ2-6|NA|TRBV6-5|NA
CASSPSSSGANVLTF
TGTGCCAGCAGTCCATCGAGCTCTGGGGCCAACGTCCTGACTTTC
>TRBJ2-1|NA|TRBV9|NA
CASSVGGGPYNEQFF
TGTGCCAGCAGCGTAGGGGGAGGCCCCTACAATGAGCAGTTCTTC
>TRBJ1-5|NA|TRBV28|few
CASSRSPGRVESGQPQHF
TGTGCCAGCAGTCGATCGCCGGGCAGGGTGGAATCCGGTCAGCCCCAGCATTTT